A single TCR beta chain is shown here with its context. The protocol was immunoSEQ multiplex PCR, while the TCRdb copy is restricted to in-frame clones and leaves out a portion. The sample includes approximately 90,000 clones, 90% to 95% of them seen just once. This sample was included in a study of T cell changes during pregnancy in multiple sclerosis. The CDR3 is made up of 15 amino acids. Germline V gives CDR1 MNHEY, CDR2 SVGAGI. V dropped 6 bases and J dropped 7; count of bases not matched to a gene: 9. The V gene is TRBV6-5, the J gene TRBJ2-2; TRBD1 matches 9 bases. This TCR came from a female donor in good health, enrolled as a control in a pregnancy study. The sample consisted of peripheral blood, taken after pregnancy. CDR3 sequence (DNA): TGTGCCAGCAGATCCGGGACAGGGTGGTACGGGGAGCTGTTTTTT. Its translation: CASRSGTGWYGELFF.